The sample holds one count of the clone carrying this TCR beta chain. The CDR3 has 17 amino acids. The germline V gene encodes CDR1 MNHEY and CDR2 SMNVEV (reference sequence). The J segment lost 4 bases and the V segment lost 2 bases, leaving 9 bases of the junction unmatched. This entry belongs to a study of blood T cell repertoires in COVID-19. Clones were read by immunoSEQ multiplex PCR, and TCRdb kept only the in-frame ones, dropping some. The sample has approximately 190,000 clones, about 86% seen once. The specimen sequenced was peripheral blood. The chain combines TRBV27 with TRBJ2-4; 9 bases fit TRBD1. The receptor was isolated from a man aged 25 to 45 with active or convalescent COVID-19. DNA for the CDR3: TGTGCCAGCAGTTTACGGGAGTGGGGGACAGGGAAAAACATTCAGTACTTC. It specifies CASSLREWGTGKNIQYF.